This TCR beta chain was captured in a study of blood T cell repertoires in COVID-19. Turning to the study itself: PBMCs, B-cell-depleted T cells, or T cells were the source of the cDNA or gDNA that made up the material.

The CDR3 is 15 residues long. Trimming removed 2 bases from V and 1 base from J; junction bases left unmatched: 2. The germline V gene has CDR1 SGHRS and CDR2 YFSETQ. Using immunoSEQ multiplex PCR, the repertoire was profiled, and TCRdb retains in-frame clones only, with some absent. This sample has around 220,000 clones, with around 80% found just once. This sequence was found in a woman aged 40 to 55 with active or convalescent COVID-19. The chain joins TRBV5-1 to TRBJ2-1; 8 nucleotides agree with TRBD1. Sequenced input: peripheral blood. In DNA, the CDR3 is TGCGCCAGCAGCTTACAGGGGGGTTCCTACAATGAGCAGTTCTTC. It yields the protein CASSLQGGSYNEQFF.